The 9 T cell receptor beta chains below come from one sample, sequenced in a study of blood T cell repertoires in COVID-19. Sequencing used immunoSEQ multiplex PCR; TCRdb keeps in-frame clones, though not all of them. The profile covers a few hundred thousand clones, with 80% to 90% appearing a single time and about 7% taken by the ten largest. Sample: PBMCs or T cells enriched from blood (not recorded which). The receptors were gathered from a woman aged 50 to 65 who had been exposed to COVID-19.

The V call is TRBV29-1, the J call TRBJ1-1; D uncertain. This CDR3 contains 13 residues. Trimming stripped 1 base from V and 6 bases from J, with 12 bases between. In germline, CDR1 is SQVTM, CDR2 ANQGSEA. The CDR3 DNA is TGCAGCGTTGAAGGAGGGAGGAGGGCTGAAGCTTTCTTT. Translation gives CSVEGGRRAEAFF.

V is TRBV9 and J is TRBJ1-2; maybe TRBD1 (5 bases). The CDR3 length is 17 residues. V lost 0 bases and J lost 4, with 19 bases in between. Germline lookup yields CDR1 SGDLS and CDR2 YYNGEE. As DNA, the CDR3 is TGTGCCAGCAGCGTAGAACGATTGGGGGGGTTCGGCTATGGCTACACCTTC. Its protein product is CASSVERLGGFGYGYTF. The full variable domain, rest sourced from reference TRBV9 and TRBJ1-2, is DSGVTQTPKHLITATGQRVTLRCSPRSGDLSVYWYQQSLDQGLQFLIQYYNGEERAKGNILERFSAQQFPDLHSELNLSSLELGDSALYFCASSVERLGGFGYGYTFGSGTRLTVV.

The chain uses TRBV6-5 and TRBJ2-5; TRBD2 agrees at 8 bases. In germline, CDR1 is MNHEY, CDR2 SVGAGI. J gave up 3 bases and V 6 bases, and 9 bases lay outside the gene matches. The CDR3 is made up of 15 amino acids. The CDR3 sequence is CASRGSGLGKETQYF. In DNA form, the CDR3 reads TGTGCCAGCAGGGGATCGGGACTAGGGAAAGAGACCCAGTACTTC.

The genes are TRBV9 and TRBJ1-3, with TRBD1 matching over 7 bases. Germline lookup yields CDR1 SGDLS and CDR2 YYNGEE. With V trimmed by 0 bases and J by 11 bases, 5 bases remained unmatched. There are 13 residues in the CDR3. The CDR3 is CASSVVVGGAIYF. The DNA for the CDR3 is TGTGCCAGCAGCGTAGTCGTAGGGGGCGCCATATATTTT.

The V call is TRBV7-2, the J call TRBJ2-1; 7 bases are shared with TRBD2. Germline CDR1 SGHTA, CDR2 FQGNSA. The CDR3 length is 13 residues. V lost 5 bases, J lost 10 bases, and 8 bases stayed unmatched. CDR3 in amino acids: CASSPRILAEQFF. CDR3 nucleotide sequence: TGTGCCAGCAGCCCTCGTATACTAGCGGAGCAGTTCTTC.

V usage is TRBV19 and J usage is TRBJ1-6, with unresolved D. V was cut by 7 bases and J by 7 bases, with 17 bases left in between. The CDR3 is 15 residues long. Looked up from germline, CDR1 is LNHDA and CDR2 is SQIVND (reference sequence). The CDR3 coding sequence is TGTGCCAGTATAGCGGGAAAGGGCCAGAATTCACCCCTCCACTTT. Translation gives CASIAGKGQNSPLHF.

The chain employs TRBV6-6 and TRBJ2-7; 7 nucleotides align to TRBD1. Germline V CDR1 and CDR2: MNHNY, SVGAGI (reference sequence). V lost 6 bases, J lost 5 bases, and 7 bases stayed unmatched. The CDR3 spans 13 residues. The CDR3 loop is CASSLTGYHEQYF. The CDR3, as DNA: TGTGCCAGCAGCCTGACAGGGTACCACGAGCAGTACTTC.

The rearrangement links TRBV7-2 to TRBJ2-3, with D maybe TRBD2 (6 bases). Trimming shortened V by 1 base and J by 4 bases, and 15 bases separated the two germline ends. CDR1 and CDR2 from the germline V gene are SGHTA and FQGNSA. There are 16 residues in the CDR3. The CDR3 reads CASSLVGRGRPDTQYF. Written as DNA, the CDR3 is TGTGCCAGCAGCTTAGTTGGGCGGGGCCGTCCAGATACGCAGTATTTT.

The V gene is TRBV19, the J gene TRBJ2-5, with 8 positions matching TRBD1. This CDR3 region has 15 residues. V was clipped by 1 base and J by 5 bases; unmatched bases: 6. The germline V gene encodes CDR1 LNHDA and CDR2 SQIVND (reference sequence). The CDR3 DNA sequence: TGTGCCAGTAGTATAGGTGACAGGGGCCGCGAGACCCAGTACTTC. This encodes CASSIGDRGRETQYF.